This passage covers 29 T cell receptor beta chains from one sample sequenced in a study of metastatic and nonmetastatic thyroid tumors. Before thyroid surgery, none of the patients had received any treatment. TCRdb re-called the PCR reads through MiXCR. The table records about 5,800 clones, approximately 35% of them present only once. Sequencing used tumor tissue. All receptors come from a male donor with papillary thyroid cancer or a benign thyroid nodule (not recorded which). Some clones in this sample may be carry-over from other donors' samples.

The chain uses TRBV20-1 and TRBJ1-6; the D gene is possibly TRBD1 (5 bases). From germline, CDR1 is DFQATT and CDR2 SNEGSKA (reference sequence). The CDR3 has 14 residues. Trimming stripped 6 bases from V and 10 bases from J, with 19 bases between. The CDR3 nucleotides are TGCAGTGCGACAACAATGAACTCAGGGTCACCCCTCCACTTT. It specifies CSATTMNSGSPLHF.

This clone was seen repeatedly, ten times or more. A much larger clone lies one base from this, so it may be a read error. The chain joins TRBV19 to TRBJ2-7; 8 positions match TRBD1. This CDR3 comprises 18 residues. V was clipped by 4 bases and J by 0 bases; unmatched bases: 14. Germline values: CDR1 LNHDA, CDR2 SQIVND (reference sequence). CDR3 sequence (DNA): TGTGCCAGTAGTACAAGACAGGGGCCCCGTAGGGGCTCCTACGAGCAGTACTTC. Its protein is CASSTRQGPRRGSYEQYF.

This clone was observed a few times. The V call is TRBV27, the J call TRBJ1-1, with D possibly matching TRBD1 (5 bases). Germline values: CDR1 MNHEY, CDR2 SMNVEV (reference sequence). The V end was cut by 5 bases, the J end by 0 bases, with 13 bases between. The CDR3 has 15 amino acids. As DNA, the CDR3 is TGTGCCAGCAGTCCGTCGGGGGATTTGAACACTGAAGCTTTCTTT. It yields the protein CASSPSGDLNTEAFF.

This chain uses TRBV20-1 with TRBJ1-2, with TRBD1 matching 7 bases. Trimming at V came to 5 bases and at J to 4 bases, leaving 4 bases not matched to a gene. This CDR3 has 12 residues. Germline CDR1 is DFQATT and CDR2 is SNEGSKA (reference sequence). The CDR3 nucleotides read TGCAGTGCTCGACAGGGAACCTATGGCTACACCTTC. It translates to CSARQGTYGYTF.

By share, this clone counts as medium-sized (0.01 to 0.1%). The V gene is TRBV7-9, the J gene TRBJ2-3; a possible D gene is TRBD2 (6 bases). Trimming cost V 5 bases and J 5 bases, with 20 bases left between them. The CDR3 totals 16 residues. Per germline, CDR1 SEHNR and CDR2 FQNEAQ (reference sequence). This chain's CDR3 is CASSPLGGTSRDTQYF. In DNA form, the CDR3 reads TGTGCCAGCAGCCCCCTTGGCGGGACTTCTAGAGATACGCAGTATTTT.

This sequence joins TRBV2 and TRBJ2-3; D gene unclear. Germline lookup yields CDR1 SNHLY and CDR2 FYNNEI. Between the trimmed V and J ends, which lost 2 bases and 0 bases, there was a span of 9 bases. This CDR3 is 15 amino acids long. The CDR3 protein is CASSEQTSSTDTQYF. Written as DNA, the CDR3 is TGTGCCAGCAGTGAACAGACGTCTAGCACAGATACGCAGTATTTT.

By share, this clone counts as medium-sized. The rearrangement joins TRBV19 to TRBJ1-2, with TRBD1 matching 8 bases. The CDR3 totals 14 residues. Germline V CDR1 and CDR2: LNHDA, SQIVND (reference sequence). With 7 bases clipped from V and 3 bases from J, the junction kept 7 bases outside the gene matches. The CDR3 reads CASKVDRAYYGYTF. DNA of the CDR3: TGTGCCAGTAAGGTGGACAGGGCCTACTATGGCTACACCTTC.

Only a few counts were recorded for this clone. The rearrangement joins TRBV6-2 or TRBV6-3 to TRBJ2-7; D is unresolved. The CDR3 runs to 14 residues. CDR1 is MNHEY and CDR2 is SVGEGT in the germline V gene. Trimming pared 0 bases from V and 2 bases from J, leaving 8 bases between. CDR3 protein: CASSYSKIPYEQYF. The CDR3 DNA sequence: TGTGCCAGCAGTTACTCGAAGATCCCCTACGAGCAGTACTTC.

The chain carries TRBV18 and TRBJ1-2; D is unclear. The V end was cut by 0 bases, the J end by 6 bases, with 8 bases between. Germline V gene sequence: CDR1 KGHSH, CDR2 LQKENI. The CDR3 length is 13 residues. The CDR3 nucleotides are TGTGCCAGCTCACCACCACCCCCCCATGGCTACACCTTC. It specifies CASSPPPPHGYTF.

This clone appeared a single time. The chain employs TRBV5-1 and TRBJ1-1, with no clear D. The V gene lost 3 bases and the J gene lost 1 base, with 7 bases spanning the gap. The CDR3 spans 13 residues. In germline, CDR1 is SGHRS, CDR2 YFSETQ. CDR3 in amino acids: CASSSAWNTEAFF. CDR3 coding DNA: TGCGCCAGCAGCTCCGCCTGGAACACTGAAGCTTTCTTT.

This clone has only a few counts. The J gene is TRBJ2-7, the V gene TRBV28; D unclear. Deletions cut 5 bases from V and 0 bases from J, with 2 bases between. This CDR3 spans 11 amino acids. CDR1 and CDR2 (germline): MDHEN, SYDVKM. CDR3 nucleotides: TGTGCCAGCAGTCACTCCTACGAGCAGTACTTC. It codes for CASSHSYEQYF. The variable domain in full, with the rest retrieved from reference TRBV28 and TRBJ2-7, is DVKVTQSSRYLVKRTGEKVFLECVQDMDHENMFWYRQDPGLGLRLIYFSYDVKMKEKGDIPEGYSVSREKKERFSLILESASTNQTSMYLCASSHSYEQYFGPGTRLTVT.

This clone was seen more than once but under ten times. The genes are TRBV28 and TRBJ2-7; D is uncertain. The CDR3 spans 13 residues. Germline V CDR1 and CDR2: MDHEN, SYDVKM. The germline V and J ends were trimmed by 8 bases and 0 bases, with 11 bases remaining between them. The CDR3 sequence is CASHGVSSYEQYF. CDR3 in DNA: TGTGCCAGCCATGGGGTTAGCTCCTACGAGCAGTACTTC.

The chain joins TRBV10-2 to TRBJ2-1; D gene unclear. This CDR3 contains 18 residues. The V and J ends lost 7 bases and 0 bases respectively, with 22 bases between them. CDR1 and CDR2 (germline): WSHSY, SAAADI. The CDR3 loop is CASKVYGPGVSSYNEQFF. The CDR3 nucleotides are TGCGCCAGCAAAGTTTACGGCCCTGGAGTGAGCTCCTACAATGAGCAGTTCTTC.

This clone has just a few counts. This chain connects TRBV27 to TRBJ2-2, with 8 positions matching TRBD2. Germline lookup yields CDR1 MNHEY and CDR2 SMNVEV (reference sequence). Trimming took 11 bases from V and 0 from J; bases not matched to a gene: 2. The CDR3 loop spans 13 amino acids. CDR3 sequence: CAVTSANTGELFF. DNA of the CDR3: TGTGCCGTGACTAGCGCGAACACCGGGGAGCTGTTTTTT.

This clone showed up just once. This rearrangement joins TRBV7-3 to TRBJ2-2, with 8 bases matching TRBD2. The CDR3 is 16 residues long. V lost 5 bases to trimming and J lost 3 bases; unmatched junction nucleotides: 8. Germline V gives CDR1 SGHTA, CDR2 FQGTGA. The CDR3 nucleotides read TGTGCCAGCAGCAATCCGGGACTAGACGACACCGGGGAGCTGTTTTTT. Protein sequence: CASSNPGLDDTGELFF. Full variable domain (missing parts from reference TRBV7-3 and TRBJ2-2): GAGVSQTPSNKVTEKGKYVELRCDPISGHTALYWYRQSLGQGPEFLIYFQGTGAADDSGLPNDRFFAVRPEGSVSTLKIQRTERGDSAVYLCASSNPGLDDTGELFFGEGSRLTVL.

This clone is deemed large. The J gene is TRBJ2-5, the V gene TRBV6-1, with D possibly TRBD2 on 6 matching bases. V gave up 6 bases and J gave up 4 bases, with 18 bases separating them. The germline CDR1 and CDR2 sequences are MNHNS and SASEGT. This CDR3 has 15 amino acids. In nucleotides, the CDR3 is TGTGCCAGCAGGAACACTAGGGACTCTGTAGAGACCCAGTACTTC. This codes for CASRNTRDSVETQYF.

The rearrangement joins TRBV6-1 to TRBJ1-2, with TRBD1 matching 7 bases. The CDR3 is made up of 14 amino acids. The V gene end was trimmed by 5 bases and the J gene end by 4 bases; junction bases not matched to a gene: 7. From germline, CDR1 is MNHNS and CDR2 SASEGT. As DNA, the CDR3 is TGTGCCAGCAGTTCGGACAGGCCGGGCTATGGCTACACCTTC. This codes for CASSSDRPGYGYTF.

The chain joins TRBV5-1 to TRBJ1-6, with 9 bases identical to TRBD1. The CDR3 sequence is 15 residues long. Germline assignment: CDR1 SGHRS and CDR2 YFSETQ. V dropped 0 bases and J dropped 7; count of bases not matched to a gene: 2. CDR3 DNA: TGCGCCAGCAGCTTGGCGGGACAGGGAAATTCACCCCTCCACTTT. Its protein is CASSLAGQGNSPLHF.

The chain has TRBV28 and TRBJ1-5, with no clear D. Deletions cut 2 bases from V and 1 base from J, with 6 bases between. The CDR3 covers 14 residues. Germline V gives CDR1 MDHEN, CDR2 SYDVKM. CDR3 amino acids: CASSLLQSNQPQHF. The CDR3 DNA follows: TGTGCCAGCAGTTTACTCCAGAGCAATCAGCCCCAGCATTTT.

This clone occurred a few times. V is TRBV6-1 and J is TRBJ1-6, with D possibly matching TRBD1 (5 bases). The CDR3 has 13 amino acids. The V and J ends lost 3 bases and 5 bases respectively, with 5 bases between them. Germline CDR1 and CDR2: MNHNS and SASEGT. The CDR3 here is CASSDRDNSPLHF. The CDR3 nucleotides read TGTGCCAGCAGTGACAGGGATAATTCACCCCTCCACTTT.

V and J are TRBV5-1 and TRBJ2-7; TRBD2 agrees at 13 bases. This CDR3 contains 17 residues. The V and J ends lost 4 bases and 0 bases, in that order; junction bases with no gene match: 7. The germline CDR1 and CDR2 sequences are SGHRS and YFSETQ. The CDR3 coding sequence is TGCGCCAGCAGCAGGGGACTAGCGGGATTAAGCTCCTACGAGCAGTACTTC. Translated, it gives CASSRGLAGLSSYEQYF.

This chain uses TRBV7-8 with TRBJ2-7; D is unresolved. CDR3 length: 11 residues. Germline V gene sequence: CDR1 SGHVS, CDR2 FQNEAQ. V lost 2 bases and J 5 bases, leaving 4 bases between the germline ends. Here the CDR3 reads CASSLNDEQYF. CDR3 nucleotides: TGTGCCAGCAGCTTAAACGACGAGCAGTACTTC.

V is TRBV11-2 and J is TRBJ1-1, with D unclear. Germline CDR1 reads SGHAT; CDR2 reads FQNNGV. Trimming took 5 bases from V and 6 from J, leaving 19 bases between them. The CDR3 runs to 15 residues. The CDR3 here is CASSPLRGGLPEAFF. CDR3 DNA: TGTGCCAGCAGCCCCCTCCGCGGAGGTCTCCCTGAAGCTTTCTTT.

Relative to its sample, this clone is medium-sized. The J gene is TRBJ2-3, the V gene TRBV28, with TRBD2 matching 10 bases. This CDR3 has 16 amino acids. V lost 5 bases and J lost 7; bases outside the gene matches: 12. Per the germline V gene, CDR1 is MDHEN and CDR2 is SYDVKM. CDR3 sequence (DNA): TGTGCCAGCAGTGATCTTAAAGCGGGGGGGGCCTATACGCAGTATTTT. As protein: CASSDLKAGGAYTQYF.

The chain has TRBV6-6 and TRBJ2-3, with D uncertain. The V gene's germline CDR1 is MNHNY and CDR2 SVGAGI (reference sequence). V was trimmed by 2 bases and J by 2 bases, leaving 11 bases between them. CDR3 size: 15 residues. The CDR3 spells CASSYGQLLTDTQYF. CDR3 bases: TGTGCCAGCAGTTACGGGCAGTTACTCACAGATACGCAGTATTTT.

By share of the sample, this clone is medium-sized. The chain couples TRBV2 to TRBJ1-1; TRBD1 matches at 7 bases. The CDR3 has 15 amino acids. The germline gives CDR1 SNHLY, CDR2 FYNNEI. The V gene end was trimmed by 1 base and the J gene end by 3 bases; junction bases not matched to a gene: 5. The CDR3 is CASSEGQGVHTEAFF. The CDR3 DNA reads as TGTGCCAGCAGTGAAGGACAGGGTGTTCACACTGAAGCTTTCTTT.

CDR3 in DNA: TGCGCCAGCAGCCCCTTGGTAGGGGGGAATGGCTACACCTTC. It codes for CASSPLVGGNGYTF. The chain has TRBV5-1 and TRBJ1-2; D is possibly TRBD1 (6 bases). The CDR3 spans 14 residues. The germline CDR1 and CDR2 sequences are SGHRS and YFSETQ. Trimming took 4 bases from V and 6 from J, leaving 16 bases between them.

The genes are TRBV10-1 and TRBJ2-7; D is possibly TRBD2 (5 bases). The V gene's germline CDR1 is WNHNN and CDR2 SYGVQD (reference sequence). CDR3 length: 13 residues. Trimming took 10 bases from V and 0 from J, leaving 13 bases between them. The CDR3 DNA sequence: TGCGCCACCAGACCCGCGGGCTCCTACGAGCAGTACTTC. Translating it yields CATRPAGSYEQYF.

This chain joins TRBV7-8 and TRBJ2-7, with D possibly TRBD1 on 5 matching bases. In germline, CDR1 is SGHVS, CDR2 FQNEAQ. The CDR3 totals 12 residues. V dropped 3 bases and J dropped 5 bases, with 8 bases sitting between them. CDR3 sequence: CASSFHRNEQYF. CDR3 nucleotides: TGTGCCAGCAGCTTCCACAGGAACGAGCAGTACTTC.